This T cell receptor beta chain originates from a study of response to subunit inactivated influenza vaccine. Study outcomes and limitations: Only a handful of new T cells, the authors suggested, are recruited with each seasonal influenza vaccination.

A few counts support this clonotype. What it recognizes is unknown. In germline, CDR1 is SQVTM, CDR2 ANQGSEA. CDR3 length: 14 residues. V shed 1 base and J shed 2 bases, with 11 bases lying between them. One entry per CDR3 protein, called by TCRdb with MiXCR from the RT-PCR reads. The repertoire holds 490,000 or so distinct CDR3 sequences, with 7.5% to 8.5% as singletons. The sequence was collected from a man aged 50-75 years who received an inactivated influenza vaccine. The V gene is TRBV29-1, the J gene TRBJ1-2; D is perhaps TRBD1 (6 bases). Material: PBMCs from blood, obtained less than 30 months after vaccination. The chain's CDR3 is CSVEGPGANYGYTF. The CDR3 DNA reads as TGCAGCGTTGAAGGGCCAGGGGCCAACTATGGCTACACCTTC.